A single sample gave rise to the 28 T cell receptor beta chains below, sequenced in a study of PD-1 blockade in classical Hodgkin lymphoma. Brentuximab vedotin exposure varied among the patients, all of whom had relapsed after autologous stem cell transplantation. Libraries were prepared by immunoSEQ multiplex PCR; TCRdb keeps only in-frame clonotypes and omits some of them. The table includes 20,000 to 25,000 clones, about 80% detected once. Specimen: peripheral blood mononuclear cells (PBMCs), collected before the second cycle of nivolumab. The source of these receptors is a human donor with classical Hodgkin lymphoma.

The chain couples TRBV7-2 to TRBJ2-2, with TRBD2 matching over 7 bases. This CDR3 is 14 amino acids long. V shed 4 bases, J shed 6 bases, and the junction held 5 bases outside the gene matches. The germline CDR1 and CDR2 sequences are SGHTA and FQGNSA. This CDR3 reads CASSWTSSSGELFF. CDR3 sequence (DNA): TGTGCCAGCAGCTGGACTAGTTCGTCCGGGGAGCTGTTTTTT.

The chain recombines TRBV27 with TRBJ1-1; TRBD1 aligns across 8 bases. CDR3 size: 18 residues. The V segment lost 1 base and the J segment 6 bases; nucleotides outside the gene matches: 16. Per the germline V gene, CDR1 is MNHEY and CDR2 is SMNVEV (reference sequence). The CDR3 sequence is CASSLFGTGWVKVAEAFF. The CDR3 DNA is TGTGCCAGCAGTTTATTTGGGACAGGTTGGGTAAAGGTCGCTGAAGCTTTCTTT.

The genes are TRBV7-9 and TRBJ2-7, with 9 nucleotides matching TRBD1. The CDR3 sequence is 17 residues long. Trimming cost V 3 bases and J 6 bases; bases outside gene matches: 15. Germline V CDR1 and CDR2: SEHNR, FQNEAQ (reference sequence). For the CDR3, the DNA is TGTGCCAGCAGCTTTCAAAGACAGGGGGGCGTCCTCCTCGAGCAGTACGTC. Its protein is CASSFQRQGGVLLEQYV.

The J gene is TRBJ1-1, the V gene TRBV5-6, with D possibly being TRBD1 (6 bases). V was trimmed by 4 bases and J by 0 bases, leaving 10 bases between them. Germline V lookup: CDR1 SGHDT, CDR2 YYEEEE. CDR3 length: 14 residues. CDR3 protein: CASSTGTLNTEAFF. The CDR3 DNA sequence: TGTGCCAGCAGCACCGGGACACTGAACACTGAAGCTTTCTTT.

The V call is TRBV7-8, the J call TRBJ1-2, with TRBD1 as a possible D gene (5 bases). This CDR3 contains 14 residues. Per germline, CDR1 SGHVS and CDR2 FQNEAQ. Deletions cut 5 bases from V and 5 bases from J, with 15 bases between. Here the CDR3 DNA reads TGTGCCAGCAGCCAAACAACAGGCTTATATGGCTACACCTTC. This sequence encodes CASSQTTGLYGYTF. The full variable domain, its missing parts supplied by reference TRBV7-8 and TRBJ1-2, is GAGVSQSPRYKVAKRGQDVALRCDPISGHVSLFWYQQALGQGPEFLTYFQNEAQLDKSGLPSDRFFAERPEGSVSTLKIQRTQQEDSAVYLCASSQTTGLYGYTFGSGTRLTVV.

The chain combines TRBV5-1 with TRBJ2-7, with D possibly being TRBD1 or TRBD2 (5 bases each). CDR1 is SGHRS and CDR2 is YFSETQ in the germline V gene. V shed 4 bases and J shed 2 bases, with 13 bases lying between them. The CDR3 spans 14 residues. In nucleotides, the CDR3 is TGCGCCAGCAGCCCGGGGACCCTCACCTACGAGCAGTACTTC. Translating it yields CASSPGTLTYEQYF.

This clone appeared a few times. The CDR3 region is CAISDVEGGPFPGELFF. The CDR3 nucleotides read TGTGCCATCAGTGATGTCGAGGGAGGGCCCTTCCCCGGGGAGCTGTTTTTT. V and J are TRBV10-3 and TRBJ2-2, with 7 bases identical to TRBD2. V trimming: 3 bases; J trimming: 6 bases; junction bases outside the gene matches: 13. This CDR3 has 17 amino acids. Germline assignment: CDR1 ENHRY and CDR2 SYGVKD.

V and J are TRBV7-9 and TRBJ2-3, with TRBD1 as a possible D gene (5 bases). The V gene's germline CDR1 is SEHNR and CDR2 FQNEAQ (reference sequence). Trimming removed 6 bases from V and 10 bases from J, with 14 bases in between. This CDR3 spans 12 amino acids. The CDR3 DNA reads as TGTGCCAGCAGGTCCAGCAGGGCAGCGCAGTATTTT. This sequence encodes CASRSSRAAQYF.

V and J are TRBV19 and TRBJ2-7; tentatively, D is TRBD2 (5 bases). Trimming took off 3 bases at V and 1 base at J, with 22 bases between the two ends. The CDR3 covers 18 residues. Germline CDR1 LNHDA, CDR2 SQIVND (reference sequence). CDR3 sequence (DNA): TGTGCCAGTAGTATCGGGCAAGGGCGGGCCCGTCTATCCTACGAGCAGTACGTC. The encoded protein is CASSIGQGRARLSYEQYV.

This clone was counted a few times. The chain links TRBV5-1 to TRBJ2-7; 7 bases are shared with TRBD1. The V and J ends lost 0 bases and 1 base, in that order; junction bases with no gene match: 4. Germline loops: CDR1 SGHRS, CDR2 YFSETQ. CDR3 length: 15 residues. The CDR3 sequence: CASSLATGVSYEQYF. The CDR3 DNA reads TGCGCCAGCAGCTTGGCAACAGGGGTTTCCTACGAGCAGTACTTC.

This chain uses TRBV20-1 with TRBJ1-2; unclear D gene. Trimming removed 1 base at V and 7 bases at J, with 7 bases between. This CDR3 has 11 amino acids. Germline assignment: CDR1 DFQATT and CDR2 SNEGSKA (reference sequence). CDR3 loop: CSARVVRGYTF. Written as DNA, the CDR3 is TGCAGTGCTAGAGTGGTTCGTGGCTACACCTTC.

The chain couples TRBV7-9 to TRBJ2-7; 14 bases are shared with TRBD2. V dropped 5 bases and J dropped 3; count of bases not matched to a gene: 6. Germline CDR1 and CDR2: SEHNR and FQNEAQ (reference sequence). CDR3 size: 16 residues. DNA of the CDR3: TGTGCCAGCAGCCAGGGACTAGCGGGAGTAGACTACGAGCAGTACTTC. It translates to CASSQGLAGVDYEQYF.

This rearrangement joins TRBV7-9 to TRBJ2-3; 9 nucleotides align to TRBD2. Trimming removed 4 bases from V and 6 bases from J; junction bases left unmatched: 11. The germline V gene encodes CDR1 SEHNR and CDR2 FQNEAQ (reference sequence). The CDR3 runs to 16 residues. The CDR3 DNA reads TGTGCCAGCAGCTCCCTTAGCGGGAGTGCATCGGATACGCAGTATTTT. This translates into CASSSLSGSASDTQYF.

The chain has TRBV28 and TRBJ1-2, with 7 bases aligning to TRBD1. CDR1 MDHEN and CDR2 SYDVKM come from the germline V gene. The V gene end was trimmed by 2 bases and the J gene end by 2 bases; junction bases not matched to a gene: 8. The CDR3 has 16 amino acids. The CDR3 coding sequence is TGTGCCAGCAGTTTAATGGGAGCAGGGGGAAACTATGGCTACACCTTC. Residues: CASSLMGAGGNYGYTF.

This chain links TRBV7-2 with TRBJ2-2; 14 bases align to TRBD2. The V gene's germline CDR1 is SGHTA and CDR2 FQGNSA. The CDR3 runs 17 residues. V lost 4 bases to trimming and J lost 4 bases; unmatched junction nucleotides: 5. The CDR3 DNA reads as TGTGCCAGCAGCTCCCGGACTAGCGGGGGGAGCACCGGGGAGCTGTTTTTT. Translating it yields CASSSRTSGGSTGELFF.

This clone was observed a few times. The CDR3 nucleotides read TGTGCCTGGAACGGGGACTTCCAAGAGACCCAGTACTTC. It codes for CAWNGDFQETQYF. This sequence joins TRBV30 and TRBJ2-5; D perhaps matches TRBD2 (6 bases). Germline V gene sequence: CDR1 GTSNPN, CDR2 SVGIG (reference sequence). The CDR3 length is 13 residues. V shed 4 bases and J shed 1 base, with 10 bases lying between them.

This chain joins TRBV13 and TRBJ1-1, with 10 bases lining up with TRBD1. Germline values: CDR1 PRHDT, CDR2 FYEKMQ (reference sequence). V was pared by 4 bases and J by 5 bases, with 13 bases of the junction left unmatched. This CDR3 region has 17 residues. The CDR3 sequence is CASSSTKLTGGRTEAFF. Written as DNA, the CDR3 is TGTGCCAGCAGCTCCACCAAATTGACAGGGGGCAGAACTGAAGCTTTCTTT.

The chain carries TRBV5-1 and TRBJ2-7; 8 positions match TRBD2. This CDR3 contains 17 residues. The V segment lost 5 bases and the J segment 2 bases; nucleotides outside the gene matches: 15. The germline V gene encodes CDR1 SGHRS and CDR2 YFSETQ. The DNA for the CDR3 is TGCGCCAGCAGTCCGGGCTTGTTAGCGGGACCGGCCTACGAGCAGTACGTC. Translated: CASSPGLLAGPAYEQYV.

This chain uses TRBV5-4 with TRBJ1-1, with unresolved D. Per the germline V gene, CDR1 is SGHNT and CDR2 is YYREEE (reference sequence). The CDR3 runs to 10 residues. Between the trimmed V and J ends, which lost 7 bases and 4 bases, there was a span of 5 bases. CDR3 bases: TGTGCCAGCGGTTCCACTGAAGCTTTCTTT. It is translated as CASGSTEAFF.

The gene calls are TRBV18 and TRBJ2-7; D gene unclear. CDR1 is KGHSH and CDR2 is LQKENI in the germline V gene. V was shortened by 6 bases and J by 1 base, with 10 bases between the two germline ends. This CDR3 spans 13 amino acids. CDR3 region: CASSHQESYEQYF. In nucleotides, the CDR3 is TGTGCCAGCTCTCACCAGGAGTCCTACGAGCAGTACTTC.

The chain is built from TRBV11-2 and TRBJ2-1; no reliable D call. CDR1 is SGHAT, CDR2 FQNNGV, per germline. V was cut by 2 bases and J by 10 bases, with 9 bases left in between. The CDR3 extends over 12 amino acids. This CDR3 reads CASSLHPAEQFF. For the CDR3, the DNA is TGTGCCAGCAGCTTACATCCAGCAGAGCAGTTCTTC.

V gene TRBV19 combines with J gene TRBJ1-5, with D hard to call. Germline assignment: CDR1 LNHDA and CDR2 SQIVND (reference sequence). V lost 9 bases, J lost 1 base, and 7 bases lay in between. This CDR3 is built from 12 residues. CDR3 in amino acids: CASVGSNQPQHF. The CDR3, as DNA: TGTGCCAGCGTGGGAAGCAATCAGCCCCAGCATTTT.

The table lists this clone with a count of one. This sequence joins TRBV4-3 and TRBJ2-7, with TRBD2 matching over 7 bases. Germline V CDR1 and CDR2: LGHNA, YSLEER. V lost 4 bases, J lost 2 bases, and 2 bases stayed unmatched. The CDR3 covers 13 residues. The CDR3 DNA sequence: TGCGCCAGCAGCCTGACTAGCACCTACGAGCAGTACTTC. This gives the protein CASSLTSTYEQYF.

The V call is TRBV27, the J call TRBJ2-7; no clear D. The V gene lost 5 bases and the J gene lost 2 bases, with 19 bases spanning the gap. This CDR3 comprises 16 residues. Germline-derived CDR1 and CDR2 are MNHEY and SMNVEV (reference sequence). The CDR3 loop is CASSPPSQAITYEQYV. The DNA of the CDR3 is TGTGCCAGCAGTCCACCGTCCCAGGCTATTACCTACGAGCAGTACGTC.

The J gene is TRBJ2-7, the V gene TRBV5-4; no reliable D call. CDR1 and CDR2 (germline): SGHNT, YYREEE (reference sequence). Trimming stripped 3 bases from V and 4 bases from J, with 8 bases between. CDR3 size: 12 residues. CDR3 sequence (DNA): TGTGCCAGCAGCTCGGCCGGGTACGAGCAGTACGTC. Its translation is CASSSAGYEQYV.

The J gene is TRBJ2-5, the V gene TRBV27; 14 positions agree with TRBD2. This CDR3 contains 15 residues. Germline trimming cut 6 bases from V and 5 bases from J; bases unmatched to any gene: 5. Germline loops: CDR1 MNHEY, CDR2 SMNVEV (reference sequence). The CDR3 DNA reads as TGTGCCAGCAGGAGACTAGCGGGAGGGCCTGAGACCCAGTACTTC. Encoded protein: CASRRLAGGPETQYF.

V is TRBV5-1 and J is TRBJ2-2; D is perhaps TRBD1 (5 bases). V shed 4 bases and J shed 6 bases, with 19 bases lying between them. This CDR3 is 16 amino acids long. CDR1 SGHRS and CDR2 YFSETQ come from the germline V gene. CDR3 in DNA: TGCGCCAGCAGCGGGGCGGCTCGGCCTTACGCCGGGGAGCTGTTTTTT. This translates into CASSGAARPYAGELFF.

The rearrangement joins TRBV4-2 to TRBJ1-1; D unresolved. Looked up from germline, CDR1 is LGHNA and CDR2 is YNFKEQ. This CDR3 has 15 amino acids. Trimming pared 0 bases from V and 2 bases from J, leaving 10 bases between. The CDR3 DNA reads TGTGCCAGCAGCCAAGATATGGCAGGTAACACTGAAGCTTTCTTT. Translated, it gives CASSQDMAGNTEAFF.